This T cell receptor (beta chain) appears in the sequencing data of a study of blood T cells in healthy people across ages. For the study at large: In model experiments, template switching was able to capture about one barcoded beta molecule for every two T cells that were present.

Study results and limitations: No one knew whether donors had CMV, which possibly confounded expanded clonotype changes. There were more naive CD4+ cells and higher diversity in long-lived donors than in aged donors.

For the second PCR, which ran for about 7 to 11 cycles, a sample-barcoded 5' primer and a J-beta primer mix were used. TCRdb processed the 5' RACE reads anew with MiXCR; each CDR3 protein has one entry. The data show 600,000 or so distinct CDR3 sequences, with about 30% seen just once and around 14% held by the top ten. The junction had 2 bases not matched to a gene; V was cut back by 6 bases and J by 0 bases. Germline CDR1 is SNHLY and CDR2 is FYNNEI. There are 14 residues in the CDR3. This clonotype was detected a few times. The antigen is unknown. The sequenced sample was blood. The clonotype comes from a woman aged 80 or older in good health. V and J are TRBV2 and TRBJ1-1; TRBD1 matches at 9 bases. CDR3 in amino acids: CASRRDRVNTEAFF. In nucleotides, the CDR3 is TGTGCCAGCAGACGGGACAGGGTGAACACTGAAGCTTTCTTT.